The rows below give T cell receptor beta chains drawn from one sample of a study of blood T cell repertoires in COVID-19. Clones were sequenced by immunoSEQ multiplex PCR, and TCRdb holds only the in-frame ones, with some missing. The sample has about 200,000 clones; roughly 82% are singletons. The sample consisted of PBMCs or T cells enriched from blood (not recorded which). Receptor source: a woman aged 60-75 years with acute COVID-19. Both conserved end residues are part of each CDR3. The D gene is left open where the match is weak. Part of the rows lack a size; the others show once, few, many or a class for expanded clones.

V	size	D	J	CDR3	DNA
TRBV12-3/TRBV12-4	NA	NA	TRBJ2-3	CASSSQGADTQYF	TGTGCCAGCAGTTCTCAGGGTGCAGATACGCAGTATTTT
TRBV9	NA	NA	TRBJ2-3	CASSVSGLPTDTQYF	TGTGCCAGCAGCGTCAGCGGACTCCCCACAGATACGCAGTATTTT
TRBV5-1	many	NA	TRBJ1-4	CASSPETGFLIRLTNEKLFF	TGCGCCAGCAGCCCGGAAACAGGGTTTCTTATTAGGCTCACTAATGAAAAACTGTTTTTT
TRBV28	NA	NA	TRBJ1-1	CASSFWTPYTIEAFF	TGTGCCAGCAGTTTTTGGACACCGTACACCATTGAAGCTTTCTTT
TRBV27	NA	NA	TRBJ1-1	CASSGGAGRSNTEAFF	TGTGCCAGCAGTGGTGGGGCAGGTCGCTCTAACACTGAAGCTTTCTTT
TRBV14	NA	NA	TRBJ2-5	CASSQVPGGRETQYF	TGTGCCAGCAGCCAAGTCCCAGGGGGGCGGGAGACCCAGTACTTC
TRBV7-9	few	TRBD1	TRBJ1-3	CASSTGQVSGNTIYF	TGTGCCAGCAGCACCGGACAGGTCTCTGGAAACACCATATATTTT
TRBV6-2/TRBV6-3	NA	NA	TRBJ1-5	CASSHPPRPGGNQPQHF	TGTGCCAGCAGTCACCCCCCTAGACCGGGGGGCAATCAGCCCCAGCATTTT
TRBV7-8	NA	NA	TRBJ1-1	CASSFAGTLNTEAFF	TGTGCCAGCAGCTTCGCCGGGACATTGAACACTGAAGCTTTCTTT
TRBV6-5	NA	TRBD1	TRBJ1-2	CASSYSGQGRYGYTF	TGTGCCAGCAGTTACTCGGGACAGGGTCGTTATGGCTACACCTTC
TRBV4-3	NA	NA	TRBJ1-2	CASSQTVFGSGYTF	TGCGCCAGCAGCCAAACGGTATTCGGGTCTGGCTACACCTTC
TRBV29-1	NA	NA	TRBJ1-4	CSATLGLGEKLFF	TGCAGCGCAACACTAGGGTTGGGAGAAAAACTGTTTTTT
TRBV5-1	NA	NA	TRBJ1-5	CASSLEPGERSQPQHF	TGCGCCAGCAGCTTGGAGCCAGGGGAGAGGTCTCAGCCCCAGCATTTT
TRBV4-1	NA	TRBD1	TRBJ1-2	CASSPTQGDNYGYTF	TGCGCCAGCAGCCCGACGCAGGGGGACAACTATGGCTACACCTTC
TRBV29-1	once	NA	TRBJ1-1	CSVTRGGGTEAFF	TGCAGCGTCACGAGGGGGGGAGGCACTGAAGCTTTCTTT
TRBV7-2	NA	TRBD2	TRBJ2-5	CASSPGVLRRGGLRETQYF	TGTGCCAGCAGCCCAGGTGTCCTCCGGCGGGGGGGCCTAAGAGAGACCCAGTACTTC
TRBV10-3	NA	TRBD1	TRBJ1-5	CAISGDRGDQPQHF	TGTGCCATCAGTGGGGACAGAGGGGATCAGCCCCAGCATTTT
TRBV4-3	NA	TRBD1	TRBJ2-3	CASSQPGQGRHTQYF	TGCGCCAGCAGCCAGCCGGGACAGGGACGTCATACGCAGTATTTT
TRBV11-3	NA	NA	TRBJ1-1	CASSLASTTEAFF	TGTGCCAGCAGCTTAGCGAGTACCACTGAAGCTTTCTTT
TRBV19	NA	TRBD1	TRBJ2-1	CASSGGQGRSGAYNEQFF	TGTGCCAGTAGTGGTGGACAGGGGCGCTCGGGGGCCTACAATGAGCAGTTCTTC
TRBV7-9	NA	NA	TRBJ2-6	CASSLDVGRANVLTF	TGTGCCAGCAGCTTGGACGTCGGGAGGGCCAACGTCCTGACTTTC
TRBV15	NA	TRBD2	TRBJ2-5	CATSNTAGGYQETQYF	TGTGCCACCAGCAATACAGCGGGGGGGTACCAAGAGACCCAGTACTTC
TRBV6-5	NA	NA	TRBJ1-1	CASSYGVQGSTEAFF	TGTGCCAGCAGTTACGGGGTCCAGGGGAGCACTGAAGCTTTCTTT
TRBV5-1	NA	TRBD2	TRBJ2-3	CASSFGTSGGYGDTQYF	TGCGCCAGCAGCTTTGGGACTAGCGGGGGGTACGGAGATACGCAGTATTTT
TRBV18	NA	NA	TRBJ2-7	CASSSDSYEQYF	TGTGCCAGCTCGTCGGACTCGTACGAGCAGTACTTC
TRBV19	NA	NA	TRBJ1-6	CASSIGDKGFNSPLHF	TGTGCCAGTAGTATAGGCGACAAAGGCTTTAATTCACCCCTCCACTTT
TRBV2	NA	TRBD1	TRBJ1-4	CASSHSRDRGRREKLFF	TGTGCCAGCAGCCACTCCCGGGACAGGGGGCGAAGAGAAAAACTGTTTTTT
TRBV7-9	NA	NA	TRBJ2-7	CASSSTRTYEQYF	TGTGCCAGCAGTTCTACTAGGACCTACGAGCAGTACTTC
TRBV19	NA	NA	TRBJ1-6	CASLAGSSYNSPLHF	TGTGCCAGCCTCGCCGGGAGCTCCTATAATTCACCCCTCCACTTT
TRBV4-1	NA	TRBD1	TRBJ1-2	CASSQPDRDGYTF	TGCGCCAGCAGCCAACCGGACAGGGATGGCTACACCTTC
TRBV5-1	NA	NA	TRBJ1-3	CASSLAGGDQNTIYF	TGCGCCAGCAGCTTGGCAGGAGGGGACCAAAACACCATATATTTT
TRBV4-3	NA	NA	TRBJ2-1	CASSQLDRNNEQFF	TGCGCCAGCAGCCAACTAGACAGGAACAATGAGCAGTTCTTC
TRBV7-8	NA	NA	TRBJ1-3	CASSLKLSSGNTIYF	TGTGCCAGCAGCTTAAAATTGAGCTCTGGAAACACCATATATTTT
TRBV11-3	NA	NA	TRBJ2-2	CASSRNRDTGELFF	TGTGCCAGCAGTCGTAACAGGGACACCGGGGAGCTGTTTTTT
TRBV30	NA	NA	TRBJ1-2	CAWSVPQGDYGYTF	TGTGCCTGGAGTGTCCCGCAGGGCGACTATGGCTACACCTTC
TRBV10-3	NA	NA	TRBJ1-1	CAIKGAGDTEAFF	TGTGCCATCAAAGGAGCAGGGGACACTGAAGCTTTCTTT
TRBV7-8	NA	NA	TRBJ2-3	CASSSSTRRIDTQYF	TGTGCCAGCAGCTCTTCGACTCGTCGGATAGATACGCAGTATTTT
TRBV29-1	NA	TRBD2	TRBJ2-2	CSVQKTSGRTITGELFF	TGCAGCGTTCAAAAGACTAGCGGGAGGACGATCACCGGGGAGCTGTTTTTT
TRBV11-2	NA	NA	TRBJ2-1	CASSSMWDSGKRDNEQFF	TGTGCCAGCAGCTCGATGTGGGATTCAGGGAAGAGAGACAATGAGCAGTTCTTC
TRBV6-6	NA	TRBD2	TRBJ2-1	CASRVPGLGYNEQFF	TGTGCCAGCAGAGTACCGGGACTAGGTTACAATGAGCAGTTCTTC
TRBV29-1	NA	TRBD1	TRBJ1-2	CSAGQGAQNGYTF	TGCAGCGCGGGACAGGGGGCGCAAAACGGCTACACCTTC
TRBV10-1	NA	NA	TRBJ2-2	CASSEVGLNTGELFF	TGCGCCAGCAGTGAAGTCGGACTGAACACCGGGGAGCTGTTTTTT
TRBV19	once	TRBD2	TRBJ2-3	CASSLGGRDTDTQYF	TGTGCCAGTAGCCTCGGGGGGAGAGACACAGATACGCAGTATTTT